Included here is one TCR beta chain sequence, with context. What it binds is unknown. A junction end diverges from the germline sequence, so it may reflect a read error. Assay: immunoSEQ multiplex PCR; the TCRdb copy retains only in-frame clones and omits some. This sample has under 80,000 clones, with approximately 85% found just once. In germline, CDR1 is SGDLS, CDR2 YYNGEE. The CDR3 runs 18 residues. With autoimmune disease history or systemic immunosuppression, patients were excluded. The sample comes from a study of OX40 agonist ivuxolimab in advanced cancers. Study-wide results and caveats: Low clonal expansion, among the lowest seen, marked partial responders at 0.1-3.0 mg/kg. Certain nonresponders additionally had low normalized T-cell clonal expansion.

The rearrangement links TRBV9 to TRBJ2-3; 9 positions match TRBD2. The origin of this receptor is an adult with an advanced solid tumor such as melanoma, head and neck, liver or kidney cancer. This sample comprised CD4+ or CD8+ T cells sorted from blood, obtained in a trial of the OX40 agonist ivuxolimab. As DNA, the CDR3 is TGTGCCATCCGTCCTTTAGCGGGAGTGGGGTGTGGCACAGATGCGCAGTATTTT. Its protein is CAIRPLAGVGCGTDAQYF.